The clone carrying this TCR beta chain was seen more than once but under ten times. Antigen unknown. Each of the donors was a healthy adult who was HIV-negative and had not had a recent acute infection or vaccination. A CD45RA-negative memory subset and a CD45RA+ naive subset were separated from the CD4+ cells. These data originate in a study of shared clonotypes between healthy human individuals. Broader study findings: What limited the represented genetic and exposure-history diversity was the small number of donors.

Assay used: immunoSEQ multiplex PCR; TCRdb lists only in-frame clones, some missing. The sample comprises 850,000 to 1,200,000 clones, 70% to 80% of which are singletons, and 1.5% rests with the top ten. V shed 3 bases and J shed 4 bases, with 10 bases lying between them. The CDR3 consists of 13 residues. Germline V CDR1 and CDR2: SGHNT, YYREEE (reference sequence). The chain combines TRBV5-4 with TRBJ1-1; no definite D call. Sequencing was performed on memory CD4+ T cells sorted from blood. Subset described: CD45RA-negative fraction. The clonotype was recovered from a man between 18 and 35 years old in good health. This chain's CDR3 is CASSSRDFTEAFF. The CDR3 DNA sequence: TGTGCCAGCAGCTCCAGAGATTTCACTGAAGCTTTCTTT.